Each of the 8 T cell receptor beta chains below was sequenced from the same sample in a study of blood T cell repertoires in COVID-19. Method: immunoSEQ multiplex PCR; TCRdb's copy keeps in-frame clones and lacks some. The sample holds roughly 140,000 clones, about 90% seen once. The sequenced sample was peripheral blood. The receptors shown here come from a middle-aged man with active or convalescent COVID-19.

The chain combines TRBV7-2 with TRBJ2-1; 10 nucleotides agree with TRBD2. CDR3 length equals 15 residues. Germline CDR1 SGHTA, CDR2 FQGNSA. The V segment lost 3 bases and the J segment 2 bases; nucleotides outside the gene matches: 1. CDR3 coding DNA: TGTGCCAGCAGCTTTAGCGGGGGGCCCTACAATGAGCAGTTCTTC. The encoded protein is CASSFSGGPYNEQFF.

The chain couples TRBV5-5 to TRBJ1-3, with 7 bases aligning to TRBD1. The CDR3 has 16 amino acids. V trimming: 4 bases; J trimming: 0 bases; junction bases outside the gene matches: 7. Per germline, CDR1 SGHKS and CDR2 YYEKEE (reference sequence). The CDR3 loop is CASSPSTGSSGNTIYF. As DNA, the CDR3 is TGTGCCAGCAGCCCCTCGACAGGGAGCTCTGGAAACACCATATATTTT.

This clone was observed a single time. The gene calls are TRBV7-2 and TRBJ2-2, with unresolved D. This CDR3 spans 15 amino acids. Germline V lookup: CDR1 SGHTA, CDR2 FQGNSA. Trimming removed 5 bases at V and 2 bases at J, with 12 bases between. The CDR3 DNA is TGTGCCAGCAGCCCGAGCACCCTTAACACCGGGGAGCTGTTTTTT. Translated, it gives CASSPSTLNTGELFF.

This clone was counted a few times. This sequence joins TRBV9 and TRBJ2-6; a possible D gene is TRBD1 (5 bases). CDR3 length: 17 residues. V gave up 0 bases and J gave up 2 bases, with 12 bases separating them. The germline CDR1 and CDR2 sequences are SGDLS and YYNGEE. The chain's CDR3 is CASSVAPAGTGANVLTF. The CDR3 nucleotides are TGTGCCAGCAGCGTAGCCCCAGCAGGGACTGGGGCCAACGTCCTGACTTTC.

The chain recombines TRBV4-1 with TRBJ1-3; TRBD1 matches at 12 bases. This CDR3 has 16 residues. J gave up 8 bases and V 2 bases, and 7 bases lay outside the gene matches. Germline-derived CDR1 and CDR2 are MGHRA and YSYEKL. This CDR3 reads CASSQKGQGAGYTIYF. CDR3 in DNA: TGCGCCAGCAGCCAAAAGGGACAGGGGGCGGGATACACCATATATTTT.

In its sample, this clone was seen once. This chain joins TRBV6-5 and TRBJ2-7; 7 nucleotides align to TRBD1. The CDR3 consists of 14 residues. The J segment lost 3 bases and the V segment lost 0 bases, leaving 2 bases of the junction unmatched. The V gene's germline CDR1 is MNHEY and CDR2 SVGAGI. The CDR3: CASSYSTGNYEQYF. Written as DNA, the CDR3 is TGTGCCAGCAGTTACTCGACAGGGAACTACGAGCAGTACTTC.

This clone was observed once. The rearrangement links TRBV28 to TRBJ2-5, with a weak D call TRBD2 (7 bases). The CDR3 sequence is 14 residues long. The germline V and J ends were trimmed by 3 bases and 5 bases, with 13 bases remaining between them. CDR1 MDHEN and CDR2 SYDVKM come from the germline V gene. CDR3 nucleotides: TGTGCCAGCAGTTTGGGACTAAGGGGGGAGACCCAGTACTTC. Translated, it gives CASSLGLRGETQYF.

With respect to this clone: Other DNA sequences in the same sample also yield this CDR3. DNA of the CDR3: TGTGCCAGTAGTACAGACAGGGGGCCATACAATGAGCAGTTCTTC. This sequence encodes CASSTDRGPYNEQFF. The rearrangement joins TRBV19 to TRBJ2-1; 10 bases agree with TRBD1. The CDR3 length is 15 residues. With 4 bases clipped from V and 4 bases from J, the junction kept 4 bases outside the gene matches. Germline values: CDR1 LNHDA, CDR2 SQIVND (reference sequence).